This T cell receptor (beta chain) was obtained from a study of T cell changes during pregnancy in multiple sclerosis. The method was immunoSEQ multiplex PCR; TCRdb's version includes in-frame clones alone and lacks a portion of them. Seen here are about 110,000 clones, about 90% observed once, and the top ten hold 1.6%. Looked up from germline, CDR1 is SGHTA and CDR2 is FQGNSA. The CDR3 runs 16 residues. V dropped 2 bases and J dropped 0 bases, with 13 bases sitting between them. The J gene is TRBJ1-1, the V gene TRBV7-2; D is possibly TRBD1 (5 bases). Source: peripheral blood, taken before pregnancy. This clonotype was obtained from a female donor with multiple sclerosis, enrolled in a pregnancy study. For the CDR3, the DNA is TGTGCCAGCAGCTTAAAATCGGGGGGGTTGAACACTGAAGCTTTCTTT. Translated: CASSLKSGGLNTEAFF.